The rows below give T cell receptor beta chains drawn from one sample of a study of cytomegalovirus exposure and HLA in healthy donors. Repertoires were generated with immunoSEQ multiplex PCR, while TCRdb's copy carries only in-frame clones and drops some. The repertoire includes some 180,000 clones, about 81% of them detected once, and around 1.2% sits in the top ten. Sequenced: PBMCs. Receptors originate from a woman in her thirties in good health and CMV-seronegative. Both conserved end residues are part of each CDR3. A D gene is named only where the DNA matches it firmly. Rows give clone size only sometimes, using once, few, many, or a class for an expanded clone.

>.|.|TRBJ1-1|TRBV18
TGTGCCAGCTCACCATCAGCCCGGGGGGGCACTGAAGCTTTCTTT
CASSPSARGGTEAFF
>.|.|TRBJ2-2|TRBV2
TGTGCCAGCAGTGGGATGGAGTTGAACACCGGGGAGCTGTTTTTT
CASSGMELNTGELFF
>.|.|TRBJ2-2|TRBV4-1
TGCGCCAGCAGCCCTCCAAGGGGCCTAGGAGACACCGGGGAGCTGTTTTTT
CASSPPRGLGDTGELFF
>once|.|TRBJ1-1|TRBV19
TGTGCCAGTAGTAACGACCCAGGGACTCCTTTTGCTTTCTTT
CASSNDPGTPFAFF
>.|.|TRBJ2-2|TRBV5-8
TGTGCCAGCAGCCCGGACAGTAGTGTCGGGCGGGTACTGTTTTTT
CASSPDSSVGRVLFF
>few|.|TRBJ2-1|TRBV5-1
TGCGCCAGCAGCTTGGGACTAGTTGTATCGGATGAGCAGTTCTTC
CASSLGLVVSDEQFF
>.|.|TRBJ2-1|TRBV27
TGTGCCAGCAGCACCGCCCAATTGACATACAATGAGCAGTTCTTC
CASSTAQLTYNEQFF
>.|TRBD2|TRBJ2-3|TRBV30
TGTGCCTGGAGTAAGCTAGCGGGAGGGCCAAATACGCAGTATTTT
CAWSKLAGGPNTQYF
>.|TRBD1|TRBJ2-2|TRBV5-1
TGCGCCAGCAGCTTACGGACAGGGGGAGAGCTGTTTTTT
CASSLRTGGELFF
>.|.|TRBJ2-1|TRBV5-1
TGCGCCAGCAGCTTGGCGGGAACTCCTTACTACAATGAGCAGTTCTTC
CASSLAGTPYYNEQFF
>few|TRBD2|TRBJ2-7|TRBV10-3
TGTGCCATCAGTGACCCACTAGCGGGGGGTTCCTACGAGCAGTACTTC
CAISDPLAGGSYEQYF
>.|.|TRBJ2-7|TRBV7-6
TGTGCCAGCAGCTTAGGGAGGAATCTCAACAACGAGCAGTACTTC
CASSLGRNLNNEQYF
>.|TRBD2|TRBJ2-1|TRBV7-9
TGTGCCAGCAGCGCGGGACTAGCGGGGGGGATCAATGAGCAGTTCTTC
CASSAGLAGGINEQFF
>.|.|TRBJ2-7|TRBV11-3
TGTGCCAGCAGCCGCAGGGGGGTCGACGAGCAGTACTTC
CASSRRGVDEQYF
>few|TRBD1|TRBJ1-6|TRBV27
TGTGCCAGCAGTCCGACAGGGTTCACCCTCCACTTT
CASSPTGFTLHF
>.|TRBD1|TRBJ2-3|TRBV5-1
TGCGCCAGCGCTGAGGGACAGGGAAGAGATACGCAGTATTTT
CASAEGQGRDTQYF